The present entry profiles one T cell receptor (beta chain) with its context. This sample is part of a study of blood T cell repertoires in COVID-19. About the research overall: From T cells, B-cell-depleted T cells, or PBMCs came the material, which was cDNA or gDNA.

Germline V gene lookup returns CDR1 SGHNT and CDR2 YYREEE (reference sequence). The CDR3 length is 15 residues. Trimming stripped 4 bases from V and 5 bases from J, with 16 bases between. Using immunoSEQ multiplex PCR, the repertoire was profiled, and TCRdb retains in-frame clones only, with some absent. The table records approximately 180,000 clones, less than 85% of them present only once. The sample was PBMCs or T cells enriched from blood (not recorded which). The receptor was derived from a woman aged 55-70 years with acute COVID-19. The chain carries TRBV5-4 and TRBJ2-1; D might be TRBD2 (6 bases). CDR3 sequence: CASSRLASSDNEQFF. The CDR3 DNA is TGTGCCAGCAGCCGCCTAGCGTCATCAGACAATGAGCAGTTCTTC. Filled out from reference TRBV5-4 and TRBJ2-1, the complete variable domain reads ETGVTQSPTHLIKTRGQQVTLRCSSQSGHNTVSWYQQALGQGPQFIFQYYREEENGRGNFPPRFSGLQFPNYSSELNVNALELDDSALYLCASSRLASSDNEQFFGPGTRLTVL.